The 28 T cell receptor beta chains in this list originate from one sample, sequenced in a study of blood T cell repertoires in COVID-19. Data came from immunoSEQ multiplex PCR; TCRdb stores just in-frame clones and leaves some out. The sample carries approximately 290,000 clones, roughly 91% recorded once. The sequencing sample was made of peripheral blood. These receptor sequences come from a woman aged 30 to 39 with COVID-19, enrolled during active disease.

The V gene is TRBV5-6, the J gene TRBJ1-6; possibly TRBD1 for D (6 bases). CDR3 length equals 15 residues. Trimming removed 0 bases at V and 9 bases at J, with 13 bases between. Looked up from germline, CDR1 is SGHDT and CDR2 is YYEEEE. CDR3 nucleotides: TGTGCCAGCAGCTTGGTCTCAGGGGTTGGTTCACCCCTCCACTTT. Protein: CASSLVSGVGSPLHF.

The gene calls are TRBV19 and TRBJ2-7; 7 positions match TRBD1. Trimming cost V 1 base and J 2 bases; bases outside gene matches: 8. This CDR3 is built from 16 residues. The V gene's germline CDR1 is LNHDA and CDR2 SQIVND (reference sequence). The CDR3 coding sequence is TGTGCCAGTAGTATAGGATTCGGGACAGCAGCCTACGAGCAGTACTTC. It is translated as CASSIGFGTAAYEQYF. Together with reference TRBV19 and TRBJ2-7, the CDR3 gives the full variable domain: DGGITQSPKYLFRKEGQNVTLSCEQNLNHDAMYWYRQDPGQGLRLIYYSQIVNDFQKGDIAEGYSVSREKKESFPLTVTSAQKNPTAFYLCASSIGFGTAAYEQYFGPGTRLTVT.

The rearrangement joins TRBV14 to TRBJ1-4; D call uncertain. The CDR3 covers 11 residues. The V gene's germline CDR1 is SGHDN and CDR2 FVKESK. Trimming removed 4 bases from V and 8 bases from J, with 5 bases in between. For the CDR3, the DNA is TGTGCCAGCAGCCTCGGGGAAAAACTGTTTTTT. Protein sequence: CASSLGEKLFF. Full variable domain (outside the CDR3, taken from reference TRBV14 and TRBJ1-4): EAGVTQFPSHSVIEKGQTVTLRCDPISGHDNLYWYRRVMGKEIKFLLHFVKESKQDESGMPNNRFLAERTGGTYSTLKVQPAELEDSGVYFCASSLGEKLFFGSGTQLSVL.

The chain uses TRBV7-8 and TRBJ2-5, with D uncertain. Germline CDR1 is SGHVS and CDR2 is FQNEAQ. Trimming stripped 3 bases from V and 7 bases from J, with 18 bases between. The CDR3 has 15 amino acids. Here the CDR3 DNA reads TGTGCCAGCAGCTTCCTCAACGGTGTGCTTTGGACCCAGTACTTC. It encodes CASSFLNGVLWTQYF.

In this sample, this clone turned up once. The CDR3 DNA is TGCAGTGCTAGTAGAACCACAGGGTACGAGCAGTACTTC. Protein: CSASRTTGYEQYF. The chain recombines TRBV20-1 with TRBJ2-7; D perhaps matches TRBD1 (6 bases). Germline V lookup: CDR1 DFQATT, CDR2 SNEGSKA (reference sequence). The length of the CDR3 is 13 residues. The V end lost 3 bases, the J end lost 4 bases, and 13 bases lay between the germline ends.

The chain links TRBV7-8 to TRBJ1-5; TRBD1 agrees at 9 bases. Germline CDR1 reads SGHVS; CDR2 reads FQNEAQ. The CDR3 extends over 15 amino acids. The V and J ends lost 0 bases and 7 bases, in that order; junction bases with no gene match: 4. DNA for the CDR3: TGTGCCAGCAGCTTAGCGTCGACAGGGGGGCAGCCCCAGCATTTT. Protein product: CASSLASTGGQPQHF.

The rearrangement uses TRBV14 and TRBJ2-1; D perhaps matches TRBD2 (5 bases). Germline CDR1 reads SGHDN; CDR2 reads FVKESK. Deletions cut 3 bases from V and 8 bases from J, with 11 bases between. The CDR3 extends over 13 amino acids. The CDR3 DNA reads as TGTGCCAGCAGCCAGGGAGTTCTGTATGAGCAGTTCTTC. Amino acids: CASSQGVLYEQFF.

The chain has TRBV6-5 and TRBJ1-1; perhaps TRBD1 as D (6 bases). The germline V and J ends were trimmed by 6 bases and 6 bases, with 14 bases remaining between them. The CDR3 runs to 13 residues. The germline gives CDR1 MNHEY, CDR2 SVGAGI. CDR3 sequence: CASRPDRKAEAFF. Here the CDR3 DNA reads TGTGCCAGCAGGCCGGACAGAAAGGCTGAAGCTTTCTTT.

The V and J genes are TRBV18 and TRBJ1-3; D possibly corresponds to TRBD1 (5 bases). From germline, CDR1 is KGHSH and CDR2 LQKENI. The V gene lost 0 bases and the J gene lost 0 bases, with 6 bases spanning the gap. The CDR3 covers 15 residues. The CDR3 here is CASSPPGLSGNTIYF. The CDR3 coding sequence is TGTGCCAGCTCACCACCGGGGCTCTCTGGAAACACCATATATTTT.

This chain links TRBV15 with TRBJ2-5; D is perhaps TRBD1 (5 bases). Germline CDR1 is LNHNV and CDR2 is YYDKDF (reference sequence). This CDR3 is built from 12 residues. V was trimmed by 6 bases and J by 6 bases, leaving 11 bases between them. Written as DNA, the CDR3 is TGTGCCACCAGTCAGGGTCAACAGACCCAGTACTTC. This codes for CATSQGQQTQYF. Complete variable domain (other parts from reference TRBV15 and TRBJ2-5): DAMVIQNPRYQVTQFGKPVTLSCSQTLNHNVMYWYQQKSSQAPKLLFHYYDKDFNNEADTPDNFQSRRPNTSFCFLDIRSPGLGDTAMYLCATSQGQQTQYFGPGTRLLVL.

This chain links TRBV9 with TRBJ1-5; TRBD1 might be the D (6 bases). The V gene's germline CDR1 is SGDLS and CDR2 YYNGEE. With 3 bases removed from V and 5 bases from J, the gap between germline ends came to 12 bases. CDR3 length: 14 residues. The CDR3 DNA sequence: TGTGCCAGCAGCGCGGCACAGGGAGATCAGCCCCAGCATTTT. The encoded protein is CASSAAQGDQPQHF.

The V and J genes are TRBV2 and TRBJ2-5; D might be TRBD2 (7 bases). Germline V gene lookup returns CDR1 SNHLY and CDR2 FYNNEI. The CDR3 runs 16 residues. Trimming cost V 3 bases and J 5 bases, with 19 bases left between them. CDR3 sequence (DNA): TGTGCCAGCAGTGAGATTGGGGGGGCGTGGCGGGAGACCCAGTACTTC. Amino acid sequence: CASSEIGGAWRETQYF. Together with reference TRBV2 and TRBJ2-5, the CDR3 gives the full variable domain: EPEVTQTPSHQVTQMGQEVILRCVPISNHLYFYWYRQILGQKVEFLVSFYNNEISEKSEIFDDQFSVERPDGSNFTLKIRSTKLEDSAMYFCASSEIGGAWRETQYFGPGTRLLVL.

The chain carries TRBV11-2 and TRBJ2-7; TRBD2 matches 8 bases. There are 15 residues in the CDR3. V lost 4 bases and J lost 1; bases outside the gene matches: 6. CDR1 is SGHAT, CDR2 FQNNGV, per germline. The CDR3, as DNA: TGTGCCAGCAGCTGGAACGGGGGGGATTCCTACGAGCAGTACTTC. Amino acids: CASSWNGGDSYEQYF.

This rearrangement joins TRBV27 to TRBJ1-4; D not certain. V lost 5 bases, J lost 8 bases, and 18 bases lay in between. CDR1 is MNHEY and CDR2 is SMNVEV in the germline V gene (reference sequence). The CDR3 totals 15 residues. CDR3 nucleotide sequence: TGTGCCAGCAGTCTCTCCTTCCCGACATACGAAAAACTGTTTTTT. Its protein product is CASSLSFPTYEKLFF.

This clone has only one observation. This sequence joins TRBV28 and TRBJ2-2, with 11 bases lining up with TRBD1. J was trimmed by 1 base and V by 6 bases; bases with no gene match: 4. Germline V gene sequence: CDR1 MDHEN, CDR2 SYDVKM. The CDR3 is 16 residues long. Written as DNA, the CDR3 is TGTGCCAGCAGGGACAGGGGGCAAGGGAACACCGGGGAGCTGTTTTTT. This gives the protein CASRDRGQGNTGELFF.

The chain links TRBV5-1 to TRBJ1-4; weak D call: TRBD1 (5 bases). V was cut by 5 bases and J by 0 bases, with 14 bases left in between. The germline CDR1 and CDR2 sequences are SGHRS and YFSETQ. The CDR3 runs 16 residues. Here the CDR3 reads CASRFTGAPTNEKLFF. Written as DNA, the CDR3 is TGCGCCAGCAGATTCACAGGAGCCCCAACTAATGAAAAACTGTTTTTT.

The J gene is TRBJ2-5, the V gene TRBV6-1; D might be TRBD2 (5 bases). The CDR3 totals 14 residues. The V end lost 3 bases, the J end lost 3 bases, and 11 bases lay between the germline ends. CDR1 and CDR2 (germline): MNHNS, SASEGT. The CDR3 bases are TGTGCCAGCAGTGAGGCCGGGGTCGAAGAGACCCAGTACTTC. This codes for CASSEAGVEETQYF.

The rearrangement joins TRBV5-1 to TRBJ2-2, with 9 bases aligning to TRBD1. The ends lost 0 bases at V and 1 base at J; junction bases unmatched: 13. Germline V gene lookup returns CDR1 SGHRS and CDR2 YFSETQ. This CDR3 has 20 amino acids. CDR3 DNA sequence: TGCGCCAGCAGCTTGGCGGCCGGGACAGGGTGGTTTGAGAACACCGGGGAGCTGTTTTTT. The encoded protein is CASSLAAGTGWFENTGELFF.

The chain joins TRBV5-4 to TRBJ1-5; D gene unclear. This CDR3 is built from 12 residues. The V gene lost 2 bases and the J gene lost 2 bases, with 2 bases spanning the gap. The V gene's germline CDR1 is SGHNT and CDR2 YYREEE (reference sequence). The CDR3, as DNA: TGTGCCAGCAGCTTCGGCAATCAGCCCCAGCATTTT. Translation gives CASSFGNQPQHF.

V is TRBV9 and J is TRBJ1-1, with 7 bases aligning to TRBD1. Unmatched junction bases numbered 9, after V lost 3 bases and J lost 7 bases. CDR1 and CDR2 (germline): SGDLS, YYNGEE. The CDR3 runs 14 residues. The CDR3: CASSAHRGVYEAFF. The CDR3 nucleotides are TGTGCCAGCAGCGCCCACAGGGGAGTATATGAAGCTTTCTTT.

The rearrangement uses TRBV2 and TRBJ1-5; D gene unclear. Deletions cut 8 bases from V and 4 bases from J, with 9 bases between. Looked up from germline, CDR1 is SNHLY and CDR2 is FYNNEI. CDR3 length equals 12 residues. Here the CDR3 DNA reads TGTGCCAGCCGGAGGGTAAATCAGCCCCAGCATTTT. It encodes CASRRVNQPQHF.

The V call is TRBV30, the J call TRBJ2-7; D is uncertain. Germline CDR1 is GTSNPN and CDR2 is SVGIG (reference sequence). This CDR3 has 12 amino acids. Trimming took off 2 bases at V and 4 bases at J, with 9 bases between the two ends. CDR3 loop: CAWSYGEYEQYF. The CDR3 DNA follows: TGTGCCTGGAGTTACGGAGAGTACGAGCAGTACTTC. The full variable domain, completed using reference TRBV30 and TRBJ2-7, is SQTIHQWPATLVQPVGSPLSLECTVEGTSNPNLYWYRQAAGRGLQLLFYSVGIGQISSEVPQNLSASRPQDRQFILSSKKLLLSDSGFYLCAWSYGEYEQYFGPGTRLTVT.

The rearrangement joins TRBV3-1 (or the pseudogene TRBV3-2) to TRBJ2-5; 16 positions match TRBD2. Losses at the gene ends were 3 bases for V and 6 bases for J; bases not matched to a gene: 10. CDR3 length: 18 residues. Germline CDR1 LGHDT, CDR2 YNNKEL (reference sequence). The CDR3 coding sequence is TGTGCCAGCAGCCATGTGGGGACTAGCGGGGGGGCCCTCAAGACCCAGTACTTC. This sequence encodes CASSHVGTSGGALKTQYF.

The chain joins TRBV19 to TRBJ2-1, with 12 nucleotides matching TRBD2. This CDR3 is built from 15 residues. Germline CDR1 and CDR2: LNHDA and SQIVND (reference sequence). Germline trimming cut 5 bases from V and 3 bases from J; bases unmatched to any gene: 2. CDR3: CASSATSGSYNEQFF. The CDR3 DNA is TGTGCCAGTAGTGCGACTAGCGGGAGCTACAATGAGCAGTTCTTC. Full variable domain (missing parts from reference TRBV19 and TRBJ2-1): DGGITQSPKYLFRKEGQNVTLSCEQNLNHDAMYWYRQDPGQGLRLIYYSQIVNDFQKGDIAEGYSVSREKKESFPLTVTSAQKNPTAFYLCASSATSGSYNEQFFGPGTRLTVL.

V gene TRBV5-5 combines with J gene TRBJ2-1; a possible D gene is TRBD1 (7 bases). Germline CDR1 and CDR2: SGHKS and YYEKEE (reference sequence). V lost 4 bases and J lost 8, with 19 bases in between. The CDR3 is made up of 15 amino acids. The CDR3 loop is CASSPGGTVIYEQFF. CDR3 bases: TGTGCCAGCAGCCCTGGAGGGACAGTTATCTATGAGCAGTTCTTC.

The genes are TRBV29-1 and TRBJ1-2; TRBD1 matches 7 bases. Germline V gene lookup returns CDR1 SQVTM and CDR2 ANQGSEA. CDR3 length: 13 residues. J lost 4 bases, V lost 6 bases, and 8 bases had no gene match. The CDR3 loop reads CSVAGGSSYGYTF. The CDR3 nucleotides are TGCAGCGTCGCAGGGGGGTCGAGCTATGGCTACACCTTC. Full variable domain (remainder filled in from reference TRBV29-1 and TRBJ1-2): SAVISQKPSRDICQRGTSLTIQCQVDSQVTMMFWYRQQPGQSLTLIATANQGSEATYESGFVIDKFPISRPNLTFSTLTVSNMSPEDSSIYLCSVAGGSSYGYTFGSGTRLTVV.

In its sample, this clone was seen a few times. Other DNA sequences within the sample encode an identical CDR3. The chain combines TRBV18 with TRBJ1-2; no definite D call. Germline lookup yields CDR1 KGHSH and CDR2 LQKENI. With 0 bases removed from V and 0 bases from J, the gap between germline ends came to 8 bases. The CDR3 loop spans 15 amino acids. CDR3 nucleotides: TGTGCCAGCTCACCACCTGCCGGGACTAACTATGGCTACACCTTC. It encodes CASSPPAGTNYGYTF.

The CDR3 protein is CASSTDGTGGFNEQFF. The CDR3 DNA is TGCGCCAGCAGCACGGATGGGACAGGGGGCTTCAATGAGCAGTTCTTC. This rearrangement joins TRBV5-1 to TRBJ2-1, with TRBD1 identical over 12 bases. Germline V lookup: CDR1 SGHRS, CDR2 YFSETQ. The J segment lost 6 bases and the V segment lost 4 bases, leaving 8 bases of the junction unmatched. This CDR3 contains 16 residues.